This passage covers 32 T cell receptor beta chains from one sample sequenced in a study of T cells in Graves' hyperthyroidism and ophthalmopathy. RNA transcripts provided the source from which TCR beta CDR3 regions were amplified. Initially, a first-round RT-PCR of the TCR CDR3 employed the HTBI primer set. TCRdb re-called the multiplex PCR reads through MiXCR, storing one row per CDR3 protein. The table shows around 600,000 distinct CDR3 sequences, with 40% to 55% occurring only once. The sequenced sample consisted of peripheral blood or thyroid tissue (not recorded which). The source is an adult man with Graves' disease, either hyperthyroidism or ophthalmopathy (not recorded which).

As DNA, the CDR3 is TGTGCCAGCAGGGTGGGATACTATGGCTACACCTTC. Protein sequence: CASRVGYYGYTF. J is TRBJ1-2 and V is TRBV25-1; the D is unclear. The germline V and J ends were trimmed by 6 bases and 3 bases, with 8 bases remaining between them. CDR1 and CDR2 from the germline V gene are MGHDK and SYGVNS. The CDR3 consists of 12 residues.

As concerns this clonotype: A junction boundary mismatches the germline segment, possibly from a read error. The rearrangement uses TRBV12-3 or TRBV12-4 and TRBJ1-2, with TRBD1 matching over 11 bases. The CDR3 loop spans 15 amino acids. The CDR3 reads CASRRDRGANYGHTF. CDR3 bases: TGTGCCAGCAGACGGGACAGGGGGGCAAACTATGGCCACACCTTC.

V is TRBV19 and J is TRBJ1-6; 7 bases fit TRBD1. Looked up from germline, CDR1 is LNHDA and CDR2 is SQIVND (reference sequence). The J segment lost 7 bases and the V segment lost 10 bases, leaving 7 bases of the junction unmatched. The CDR3 is made up of 13 amino acids. CDR3: CATSGQNNSPLHF. The CDR3 nucleotides read TGTGCCACCTCGGGACAGAACAATTCACCCCTCCACTTT. Combining the CDR3 with reference TRBV19 and TRBJ1-6 gives the whole variable domain DGGITQSPKYLFRKEGQNVTLSCEQNLNHDAMYWYRQDPGQGLRLIYYSQIVNDFQKGDIAEGYSVSREKKESFPLTVTSAQKNPTAFYLCATSGQNNSPLHFGNGTRLTVT.

CDR3 region: CATGQKYGYTF. The CDR3 nucleotides read TGTGCCACCGGACAAAAGTATGGCTACACCTTC. V is TRBV24-1 and J is TRBJ1-2; D perhaps matches TRBD1 (5 bases). The CDR3 sequence is 11 residues long. Germline lookup yields CDR1 KGHDR and CDR2 SFDVKD. Between the trimmed V and J ends, which lost 9 bases and 5 bases, there was a span of 9 bases.

CDR3 nucleotide sequence: TGTGCCAGCAGCGAACCAGGGGCCAGAATAAATGAAAAACTGTTTTTT. Amino acid sequence: CASSEPGARINEKLFF. The chain combines TRBV7-3 with TRBJ1-4; possibly TRBD1 for D (6 bases). The germline V gene encodes CDR1 SGHTA and CDR2 FQGTGA. V was pared by 5 bases and J by 5 bases, with 18 bases between. The CDR3 is 16 residues long.

The J gene is TRBJ1-5, the V gene TRBV7-8; 9 bases are a match to TRBD1. The CDR3 loop spans 17 amino acids. After removal of 5 bases from V and 5 bases from J, the junction contained 13 bases not matched to a gene. From germline, CDR1 is SGHVS and CDR2 FQNEAQ. The DNA of the CDR3 is TGTGCCAGCAGCGCGGGACAGGGAGACGGGAAGGATCAGCCCCAGCATTTT. It specifies CASSAGQGDGKDQPQHF.

The rearrangement joins TRBV7-2 to TRBJ1-5; TRBD1 might be the D (5 bases). V lost 5 bases and J 6 bases, leaving 17 bases between the germline ends. Germline loops: CDR1 SGHTA, CDR2 FQGNSA. This CDR3 is 15 amino acids long. The CDR3 loop reads CASSDRRGRPQPQHF. The CDR3 nucleotides read TGTGCCAGCAGCGACAGACGAGGCCGCCCTCAGCCCCAGCATTTT.

The V and J genes are TRBV12-3 or TRBV12-4 and TRBJ1-2, with D unclear. V was pared by 3 bases and J by 4 bases, with 9 bases between. The CDR3 covers 13 residues. The CDR3 DNA reads TGTGCCAGCAGTTTCGGAGAACCCTATGGCTACACCTTC. Translated, it gives CASSFGEPYGYTF.

This chain links TRBV7-3 with TRBJ1-6; no clear D gene. V was trimmed by 1 base and J by 10 bases, leaving 8 bases between them. CDR3 length: 13 residues. Germline values: CDR1 SGHTA, CDR2 FQGTGA. The CDR3 DNA reads as TGTGCCAGCAGCTTAATGGTAGACTCACCCCTCCACTTT. Protein sequence: CASSLMVDSPLHF.

The CDR3 DNA follows: TGTGCCACCGCCAAGGACAGGACTGAGCAGCCCCAGTACTTC. As protein: CATAKDRTEQPQYF. The chain couples TRBV24-1 to TRBJ2-5; 7 bases line up with TRBD1. Germline CDR1 is KGHDR and CDR2 is SFDVKD. The ends lost 9 bases at V and 9 bases at J; junction bases unmatched: 15. The CDR3 runs to 14 residues.

The chain has TRBV29-1 and TRBJ1-4; perhaps TRBD1 as D (6 bases). V was pared by 0 bases and J by 5 bases, with 16 bases between. The germline V gene has CDR1 SQVTM and CDR2 ANQGSEA. The CDR3 is 16 residues long. CDR3 sequence: CSVEEVVGQGNEKLFF. The DNA of the CDR3 is TGCAGCGTTGAAGAGGTAGTAGGGCAGGGGAATGAAAAACTGTTTTTT.

The V gene is TRBV20-1, the J gene TRBJ1-5; 10 nucleotides match TRBD1. The CDR3 loop spans 14 amino acids. CDR1 and CDR2 from the germline V gene are DFQATT and SNEGSKA (reference sequence). The junction had 3 bases not matched to a gene; V was cut back by 7 bases and J by 0 bases. CDR3 region: CSGQGAFSNQPQHF. The CDR3 DNA reads TGCAGTGGACAGGGGGCTTTTAGCAATCAGCCCCAGCATTTT.

This clonotype turned up a few times. The rearrangement links TRBV20-1 to TRBJ1-4; tentatively, D is TRBD1 (5 bases). CDR1 is DFQATT and CDR2 is SNEGSKA in the germline V gene (reference sequence). V lost 0 bases to trimming and J lost 6 bases, with 11 bases between them. CDR3 length: 14 residues. CDR3 in amino acids: CSAREARADEKLFF. The CDR3 DNA reads as TGCAGTGCTAGAGAGGCCAGGGCAGATGAAAAACTGTTTTTT.

The V and J genes are TRBV20-1 and TRBJ2-5, with D uncertain. The CDR3 is made up of 12 amino acids. Germline V gene sequence: CDR1 DFQATT, CDR2 SNEGSKA (reference sequence). V lost 3 bases to trimming and J lost 2 bases, with 7 bases between them. The CDR3 reads CSASSRQETQYF. CDR3 nucleotide sequence: TGCAGTGCTAGTTCTAGACAAGAGACCCAGTACTTC.

The chain joins TRBV7-2 to TRBJ2-7; 9 bases are a match to TRBD1. Germline-derived CDR1 and CDR2 are SGHTA and FQGNSA. V lost 5 bases to trimming and J lost 4 bases; unmatched junction nucleotides: 15. The CDR3 has 17 amino acids. CDR3 in amino acids: CASSKQGAVDGTYEQYF. The CDR3 DNA reads TGTGCCAGCAGCAAACAGGGGGCGGTCGACGGAACTTACGAGCAGTACTTC.

This clonotype was counted ten times or more. V and J are TRBV15 and TRBJ1-6; no definite D call. Germline CDR1 is LNHNV and CDR2 is YYDKDF (reference sequence). Trimming cost V 3 bases and J 5 bases, with 14 bases left between them. The CDR3 consists of 16 residues. CDR3 DNA: TGTGCCACCAGCAGCGAGGGAGGACTGAATAATTCACCCCTCCACTTT. Its translation is CATSSEGGLNNSPLHF.

This sequence joins TRBV7-6 and TRBJ2-3; 7 positions match TRBD2. CDR1 and CDR2 (germline): SGHVS, FNYEAQ. This CDR3 comprises 19 residues. V lost 1 base to trimming and J lost 0 bases; unmatched junction nucleotides: 13. The CDR3 coding sequence is TGTGCCAGCAGCTTAGAGACGGGAGGCGGGTACTCTAGCACAGATACGCAGTATTTT. This translates into CASSLETGGGYSSTDTQYF.

The genes are TRBV6-6 and TRBJ1-1, with D tentatively TRBD1 (6 bases). This CDR3 has 14 amino acids. V was shortened by 5 bases and J by 2 bases, with 12 bases between the two germline ends. CDR1 and CDR2 from the germline V gene are MNHNY and SVGAGI (reference sequence). Written as DNA, the CDR3 is TGTGCCAGCAGTCACATACAGGGTAACACTGAAGCTTTCTTT. It is translated as CASSHIQGNTEAFF.

This chain connects TRBV24-1 to TRBJ2-5; D possibly corresponds to TRBD1 (5 bases). The assigned J gene may be wrong: the sequence end matches TRBJ2-7 better. This CDR3 comprises 14 residues. Germline CDR1 reads KGHDR; CDR2 reads SFDVKD. The CDR3 spells CATSDGQGIGEQYF. CDR3 nucleotides: TGTGCCACCAGTGATGGGCAGGGCATCGGCGAGCAGTACTTC.

Remarks on this clonotype: A much more abundant neighbour one base away suggests this may be a read error. The chain joins TRBV12-3 or TRBV12-4 to TRBJ1-2, with 7 bases matching TRBD1. The CDR3 is 13 residues long. Trimming took 5 bases from V and 8 from J; bases not matched to a gene: 8. CDR3 sequence (DNA): TGTGCCAGCAGTCTCGGTATAGGGGGCGGCTACACCTTC. Translation gives CASSLGIGGGYTF.

V and J are TRBV15 and TRBJ2-7; D may be TRBD2 (6 bases). In germline, CDR1 is LNHNV, CDR2 YYDKDF (reference sequence). The CDR3 sequence is 13 residues long. Trimming removed 1 base at V and 4 bases at J, with 8 bases between. CDR3 nucleotide sequence: TGTGCCACCAGCAGAGTGGCGGGATACGAGCAGTACTTC. Translating gives CATSRVAGYEQYF.

This sequence joins TRBV10-3 and TRBJ1-2; D is unclear. V was pared by 10 bases and J by 5 bases, with 23 bases between. The CDR3 totals 15 residues. Germline V gives CDR1 ENHRY, CDR2 SYGVKD. In DNA, the CDR3 is TGTGCCAGCAGCCCCCCGGAGTACAACGAGTATGGCTACACCTTC. Its translation is CASSPPEYNEYGYTF.

This clonotype was detected many times. The chain has TRBV29-1 and TRBJ2-7, with 8 bases identical to TRBD1. The CDR3 is made up of 15 amino acids. After removal of 8 bases from V and 2 bases from J, the junction contained 14 bases not matched to a gene. Germline lookup yields CDR1 SQVTM and CDR2 ANQGSEA. The CDR3 sequence: CSIRTGRISTYEQYF. Here the CDR3 DNA reads TGCAGCATAAGGACAGGGCGCATCTCAACCTACGAGCAGTACTTC.

This sequence joins TRBV7-9 and TRBJ2-7, with 7 bases identical to TRBD1. Trimming cost V 6 bases and J 2 bases; bases outside gene matches: 13. The germline V gene encodes CDR1 SEHNR and CDR2 FQNEAQ (reference sequence). This CDR3 has 16 residues. CDR3 sequence: CASRPQGVYSTYEQYF. CDR3 coding DNA: TGTGCCAGCAGGCCCCAGGGGGTGTACTCAACCTACGAGCAGTACTTC.

The genes are TRBV2 and TRBJ1-6, with D perhaps matching TRBD1 (6 bases). V lost 6 bases and J lost 10, with 13 bases in between. The CDR3 has 13 residues. Germline CDR1 SNHLY, CDR2 FYNNEI. In nucleotides, the CDR3 is TGTGCCAGCAGCCCAGGGGTAGAATCACCCCTCCACTTT. Protein product: CASSPGVESPLHF.

The J gene is TRBJ1-1, the V gene TRBV20-1; tentative D call: TRBD1 (6 bases). The CDR3 is 14 amino acids. Germline-derived CDR1 and CDR2 are DFQATT and SNEGSKA (reference sequence). Deletions cut 0 bases from V and 2 bases from J, with 10 bases between. The CDR3 here is CSAREGAGNTEAFF. CDR3 coding DNA: TGCAGTGCTAGAGAGGGGGCGGGAAACACTGAAGCTTTCTTT.

The chain is built from TRBV29-1 and TRBJ1-2; weak D call: TRBD1 (5 bases). The ends were cut back, 8 bases at V and 4 bases at J, with 20 bases in the middle. From germline, CDR1 is SQVTM and CDR2 ANQGSEA. This CDR3 is built from 14 residues. The CDR3 region has the DNA TGCAGCAGCCAAGCAGGGCGAACCTCCTATGGCTACACCTTC. This encodes CSSQAGRTSYGYTF.

This rearrangement joins TRBV12-3 or TRBV12-4 to TRBJ2-7; 9 bases are shared with TRBD1. This CDR3 is built from 14 residues. V lost 5 bases and J lost 6; bases outside the gene matches: 8. This chain's CDR3 is CASSPYRGQLEQYF. The CDR3 DNA reads TGTGCCAGCAGTCCGTACAGGGGGCAGCTCGAGCAGTACTTC.

CDR3 residues: CSVELGREGQPQHF. The CDR3 coding sequence is TGCAGCGTTGAACTGGGCAGGGAAGGGCAGCCCCAGCATTTT. V is TRBV29-1 and J is TRBJ1-5, with D possibly being TRBD1 (5 bases). CDR1 and CDR2 from the germline V gene are SQVTM and ANQGSEA. The CDR3 has 14 amino acids. The V and J ends lost 2 bases and 7 bases respectively, with 15 bases between them.

Many counts were recorded for this clonotype. This chain uses TRBV20-1 with TRBJ1-2, with D possibly matching TRBD1 (5 bases). The CDR3 extends over 13 amino acids. V lost 5 bases, J lost 6 bases, and 16 bases lay in between. CDR1 and CDR2 from the germline V gene are DFQATT and SNEGSKA (reference sequence). The CDR3 protein is CSALRGILDGYTF. In DNA, the CDR3 is TGCAGTGCTCTGAGGGGCATTTTGGATGGCTACACCTTC.

To note about this clonotype: With a much larger clone just one base away, this may be a read error. This chain joins TRBV7-8 and TRBJ1-6; D is perhaps TRBD1 (5 bases). From germline, CDR1 is SGHVS and CDR2 FQNEAQ. V gave up 0 bases and J gave up 7 bases, with 13 bases separating them. This CDR3 comprises 16 residues. As DNA, the CDR3 is TGTGCCAGCAGCTTAGCGGAAGGCAGGGCCAATTCACCCCTCCACTTT. Protein: CASSLAEGRANSPLHF.

A remark on this clonotype: A much bigger clone sits one base away, suggesting this may be a read error. The chain recombines TRBV7-9 with TRBJ2-7; a weak D match, TRBD2 (6 bases). The germline V gene encodes CDR1 SEHNR and CDR2 FQNEAQ (reference sequence). This CDR3 spans 13 amino acids. CDR3 bases: TGTGCCAGCGCCGGGGGACGTTCCTACAAGCAGTACTTC. It yields the protein CASAGGRSYKQYF.